These 21 T cell receptor beta chains share one sample of origin, sequenced in a study of tumor-infiltrating lymphocytes in localized non-small cell lung cancer. The protocol was immunoSEQ multiplex PCR, while the TCRdb copy is restricted to in-frame clones and leaves out a portion. The table shows fewer than 11,000 clones, with about 80% occurring only once. Sequenced input: uninvolved lung tissue not adjacent to the tumor. Receptor source: a human donor with non-small cell lung cancer.

The chain links TRBV6-1 to TRBJ1-4, with D unclear. Germline V gene sequence: CDR1 MNHNS, CDR2 SASEGT. V lost 5 bases to trimming and J lost 4 bases, with 5 bases between them. There are 12 residues in the CDR3. The CDR3 loop is CASSRSNEKLFF. In DNA form, the CDR3 reads TGTGCCAGCAGTCGTAGTAATGAAAAACTGTTTTTT.

V usage is TRBV30 and J usage is TRBJ2-3; 11 nucleotides agree with TRBD2. The CDR3 loop spans 18 amino acids. Germline V gene data show CDR1 as GTSNPN and CDR2 as SVGIG (reference sequence). J gave up 2 bases and V 0 bases, and 10 bases lay outside the gene matches. The CDR3: CAWSVRRLAGGDTDTQYF. DNA of the CDR3: TGTGCCTGGAGTGTACGGAGGCTAGCGGGAGGCGACACAGATACGCAGTATTTT.

The chain uses TRBV9 and TRBJ1-3; possible D gene TRBD1, 5 bases. The CDR3 is made up of 14 amino acids. Germline V gives CDR1 SGDLS, CDR2 YYNGEE. V was shortened by 0 bases and J by 2 bases, with 6 bases between the two germline ends. The CDR3 reads CASSVGRAGNTIYF. CDR3 sequence (DNA): TGTGCCAGCAGCGTAGGCAGGGCTGGAAACACCATATATTTT.

The chain carries TRBV7-9 and TRBJ2-2; D is possibly TRBD1 (5 bases). The CDR3 has 14 residues. V lost 1 base and J 4 bases, leaving 7 bases between the germline ends. In germline, CDR1 is SEHNR, CDR2 FQNEAQ (reference sequence). The CDR3 sequence: CASSLVGATGELFF. The DNA for the CDR3 is TGTGCCAGCAGCTTAGTTGGGGCCACCGGGGAGCTGTTTTTT.

The chain recombines TRBV28 with TRBJ2-7; D possibly corresponds to TRBD2 (5 bases). The V gene lost 2 bases and the J gene lost 2 bases, with 10 bases spanning the gap. Germline CDR1 reads MDHEN; CDR2 reads SYDVKM. The CDR3 runs to 14 residues. This CDR3 is CASSLPGYTYEQYF. In nucleotides, the CDR3 is TGTGCCAGCAGTTTACCGGGGTACACCTACGAGCAGTACTTC. Drawing the rest from reference TRBV28 and TRBJ2-7, the complete variable domain is DVKVTQSSRYLVKRTGEKVFLECVQDMDHENMFWYRQDPGLGLRLIYFSYDVKMKEKGDIPEGYSVSREKKERFSLILESASTNQTSMYLCASSLPGYTYEQYFGPGTRLTVT.

In this sample, this clone turned up a few times. V is TRBV27 and J is TRBJ1-5; D uncertain. The V end lost 0 bases, the J end lost 0 bases, and 9 bases lay between the germline ends. The CDR3 is made up of 16 amino acids. Germline values: CDR1 MNHEY, CDR2 SMNVEV (reference sequence). The CDR3 nucleotides are TGTGCCAGCAGTTTATCCGGCAGGATTAGCAATCAGCCCCAGCATTTT. Translating it yields CASSLSGRISNQPQHF.

CDR3 in DNA: TGTGCCAGCAGTTTACTGAGGGAGATCCTAGCCAAAAACATTCAGTACTTC. It is translated as CASSLLREILAKNIQYF. The V and J genes are TRBV28 and TRBJ2-4; possible D gene TRBD2, 5 bases. This CDR3 spans 17 amino acids. V lost 2 bases, J lost 0 bases, and 14 bases lay in between. CDR1 and CDR2 (germline): MDHEN, SYDVKM.

The V and J genes are TRBV7-8 and TRBJ2-1; the match to TRBD2 covers 7 bases. V shed 2 bases and J 5 bases; nucleotides not matched to a gene: 6. The CDR3 covers 15 residues. Germline V gene sequence: CDR1 SGHVS, CDR2 FQNEAQ. DNA of the CDR3: TGTGCCAGCAGCTTACCTAGCGGCAGCCACAATGAGCAGTTCTTC. This encodes CASSLPSGSHNEQFF.

This clone was counted a few times. The genes are TRBV4-1 and TRBJ1-2; unclear D gene. Trimming pared 5 bases from V and 8 bases from J, leaving 18 bases between. The CDR3 spans 14 residues. Germline CDR1 and CDR2: MGHRA and YSYEKL. CDR3 sequence: CASSLNAGEGGYTF. The CDR3 nucleotides are TGCGCCAGCAGCTTAAACGCTGGGGAGGGAGGCTACACCTTC.

The chain couples TRBV27 to TRBJ1-6, with D maybe TRBD1 (6 bases). The V and J ends lost 5 bases and 8 bases respectively, with 22 bases between them. Germline V gives CDR1 MNHEY, CDR2 SMNVEV (reference sequence). CDR3 length equals 17 residues. The CDR3 loop reads CASSPLVGTFGDSPLHF. CDR3 in DNA: TGTGCCAGCAGTCCTCTAGTAGGGACATTCGGGGATTCACCCCTCCACTTT.

The chain recombines TRBV5-8 with TRBJ2-3, with 9 bases fitting TRBD2. CDR3 length: 16 residues. The germline gives CDR1 SGHTS, CDR2 YDEGEE. The trim removed 0 bases at V and 2 bases at J, leaving 4 bases unmatched. Here the CDR3 DNA reads TGTGCCAGCAGCTTGGGAGTAGCGGGAGACACAGATACGCAGTATTTT. This gives the protein CASSLGVAGDTDTQYF.

The gene calls are TRBV28 and TRBJ2-3, with TRBD1 matching 8 bases. The V and J ends lost 2 bases and 0 bases, in that order; junction bases with no gene match: 4. The CDR3 has 16 amino acids. Germline values: CDR1 MDHEN, CDR2 SYDVKM. The chain's CDR3 is CASSLPTGVSTDTQYF. In DNA form, the CDR3 reads TGTGCCAGCAGTTTACCGACAGGGGTGAGCACAGATACGCAGTATTTT. Filled out from reference TRBV28 and TRBJ2-3, the complete variable domain reads DVKVTQSSRYLVKRTGEKVFLECVQDMDHENMFWYRQDPGLGLRLIYFSYDVKMKEKGDIPEGYSVSREKKERFSLILESASTNQTSMYLCASSLPTGVSTDTQYFGPGTRLTVL.

This clone was observed a few times. The chain recombines TRBV10-3 with TRBJ1-2; D is undetermined. V lost 6 bases and J lost 2, with 10 bases in between. The germline CDR1 and CDR2 sequences are ENHRY and SYGVKD. This CDR3 contains 13 residues. Here the CDR3 DNA reads TGTGCCATCAGGGAGGGAAGGAACTATGGCTACACCTTC. It yields the protein CAIREGRNYGYTF.

This chain joins TRBV6-5 and TRBJ2-7; 7 bases match TRBD1. CDR1 and CDR2 from the germline V gene are MNHEY and SVGAGI. The J segment lost 3 bases and the V segment lost 6 bases, leaving 5 bases of the junction unmatched. CDR3 length: 13 amino acids. The CDR3 DNA follows: TGTGCCAGCAGACGGACAGGAGTCTACGAGCAGTACTTC. This codes for CASRRTGVYEQYF.

V is TRBV19 and J is TRBJ2-7; D ambiguous. CDR1 LNHDA and CDR2 SQIVND come from the germline V gene (reference sequence). V lost 5 bases and J lost 0, with 8 bases in between. The CDR3 is 13 residues long. The CDR3 reads CASSFQSSYEQYF. In nucleotides, the CDR3 is TGTGCCAGTAGTTTCCAGAGCTCCTACGAGCAGTACTTC.

The chain joins TRBV15 to TRBJ2-7, with D possibly matching TRBD1 (5 bases). Germline values: CDR1 LNHNV, CDR2 YYDKDF (reference sequence). Trimming shortened V by 0 bases and J by 3 bases, and 12 bases separated the two germline ends. There are 15 residues in the CDR3. This CDR3 reads CATSRDPRALYEQYF. The CDR3 coding sequence is TGTGCCACCAGCAGAGATCCCAGGGCCCTCTACGAGCAGTACTTC.

The V gene is TRBV5-1, the J gene TRBJ2-1; unclear D gene. The CDR3 is 13 residues long. The germline V and J ends were trimmed by 3 bases and 10 bases, with 14 bases remaining between them. Germline V gives CDR1 SGHRS, CDR2 YFSETQ. CDR3 bases: TGCGCCAGCAGCTCCCCCGGGCTTCGAGAGCAGTTCTTC. Residues: CASSSPGLREQFF.

The chain joins TRBV25-1 to TRBJ2-1; D gene unclear. CDR1 and CDR2 (germline): MGHDK, SYGVNS. The CDR3 is 11 residues long. V lost 1 base and J lost 10, with 5 bases in between. The CDR3 DNA sequence: TGTGCCAGCAGTGAATTGGCAGAGCAGTTCTTC. As protein: CASSELAEQFF. The full variable domain, rest sourced from reference TRBV25-1 and TRBJ2-1, is EADIYQTPRYLVIGTGKKITLECSQTMGHDKMYWYQQDPGMELHLIHYSYGVNSTEKGDLSSESTVSRIRTEHFPLTLESARPSHTSQYLCASSELAEQFFGPGTRLTVL.

The chain joins TRBV28 to TRBJ2-1; 7 bases line up with TRBD1. The germline CDR1 and CDR2 sequences are MDHEN and SYDVKM. This CDR3 has 14 amino acids. Trimming cost V 8 bases and J 4 bases; bases outside gene matches: 8. Here the CDR3 reads CASQGTATYNEQFF. For the CDR3, the DNA is TGTGCCAGCCAGGGGACAGCCACTTACAATGAGCAGTTCTTC.

The V and J genes are TRBV7-9 and TRBJ2-1, with a weak D call TRBD2 (7 bases). The CDR3 loop spans 15 amino acids. Germline V CDR1 and CDR2: SEHNR, FQNEAQ (reference sequence). Trimming pared 4 bases from V and 7 bases from J, leaving 17 bases between. CDR3 in DNA: TGTGCCAGCAGCTGGGGGGGCGGAGGGGGAAATGAGCAGTTCTTC. This sequence encodes CASSWGGGGGNEQFF. Using reference TRBV7-9 and TRBJ2-1 for the parts outside the CDR3, the full variable domain is DTGVSQNPRHKITKRGQNVTFRCDPISEHNRLYWYRQTLGQGPEFLTYFQNEAQLEKSRLLSDRFSAERPKGSFSTLEIQRTEQGDSAMYLCASSWGGGGGNEQFFGPGTRLTVL.

The chain links TRBV6-6 to TRBJ1-5, with D perhaps matching TRBD1 (5 bases). This CDR3 is 14 amino acids long. V was cut by 5 bases and J by 5 bases, with 13 bases left in between. CDR1 and CDR2 from the germline V gene are MNHNY and SVGAGI (reference sequence). CDR3 in amino acids: CASSKGDGDQPQHF. For the CDR3, the DNA is TGTGCCAGCAGTAAAGGGGACGGGGATCAGCCCCAGCATTTT.